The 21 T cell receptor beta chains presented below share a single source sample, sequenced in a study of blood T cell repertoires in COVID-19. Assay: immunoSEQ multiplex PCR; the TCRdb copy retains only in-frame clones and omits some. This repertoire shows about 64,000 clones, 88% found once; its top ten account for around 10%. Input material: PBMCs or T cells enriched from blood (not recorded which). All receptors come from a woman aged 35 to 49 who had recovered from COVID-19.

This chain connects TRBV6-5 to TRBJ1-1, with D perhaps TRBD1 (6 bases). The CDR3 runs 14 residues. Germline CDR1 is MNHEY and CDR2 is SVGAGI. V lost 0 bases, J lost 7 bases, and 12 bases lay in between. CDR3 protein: CASSYSKTGVEAFF. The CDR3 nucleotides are TGTGCCAGCAGTTACTCGAAGACAGGAGTTGAAGCTTTCTTT.

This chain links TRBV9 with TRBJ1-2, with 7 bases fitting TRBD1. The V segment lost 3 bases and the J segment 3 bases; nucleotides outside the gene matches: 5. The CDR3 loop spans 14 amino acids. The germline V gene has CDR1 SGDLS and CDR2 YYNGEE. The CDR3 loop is CASSASGGHYGYTF. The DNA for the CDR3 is TGTGCCAGCAGCGCCTCAGGGGGTCACTATGGCTACACCTTC.

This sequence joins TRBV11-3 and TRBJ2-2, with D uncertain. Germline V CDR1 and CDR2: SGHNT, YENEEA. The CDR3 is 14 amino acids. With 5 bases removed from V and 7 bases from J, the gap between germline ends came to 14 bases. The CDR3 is CASSPRTGHGELFF. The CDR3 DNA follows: TGTGCCAGCAGCCCGAGAACTGGGCACGGGGAGCTGTTTTTT.

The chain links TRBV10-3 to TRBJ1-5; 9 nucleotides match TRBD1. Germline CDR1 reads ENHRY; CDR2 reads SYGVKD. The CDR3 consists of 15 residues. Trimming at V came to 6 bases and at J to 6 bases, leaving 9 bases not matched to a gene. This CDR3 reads CAISGGQGGSQPQHF. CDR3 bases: TGTGCCATCAGCGGGGGACAGGGAGGGAGTCAGCCCCAGCATTTT.

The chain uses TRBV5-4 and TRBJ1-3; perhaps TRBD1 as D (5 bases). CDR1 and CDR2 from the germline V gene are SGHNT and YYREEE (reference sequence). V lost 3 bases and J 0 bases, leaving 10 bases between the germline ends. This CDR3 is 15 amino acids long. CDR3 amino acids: CASSYGGSSGNTIYF. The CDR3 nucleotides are TGTGCCAGCAGCTACGGGGGGAGCTCTGGAAACACCATATATTTT.

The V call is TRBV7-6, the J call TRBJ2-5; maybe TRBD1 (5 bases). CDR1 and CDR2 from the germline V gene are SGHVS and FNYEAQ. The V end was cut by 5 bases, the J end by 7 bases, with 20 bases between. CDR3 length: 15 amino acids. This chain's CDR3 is CASSIHGGREGTQYF. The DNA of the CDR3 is TGTGCCAGCAGCATCCACGGCGGCAGGGAAGGGACCCAGTACTTC.

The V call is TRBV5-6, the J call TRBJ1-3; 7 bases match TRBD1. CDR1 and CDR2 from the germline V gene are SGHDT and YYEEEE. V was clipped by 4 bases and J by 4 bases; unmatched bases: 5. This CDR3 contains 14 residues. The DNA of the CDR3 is TGTGCCAGCAGCGTCGACAGGGTCGGAAACACCATATATTTT. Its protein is CASSVDRVGNTIYF.

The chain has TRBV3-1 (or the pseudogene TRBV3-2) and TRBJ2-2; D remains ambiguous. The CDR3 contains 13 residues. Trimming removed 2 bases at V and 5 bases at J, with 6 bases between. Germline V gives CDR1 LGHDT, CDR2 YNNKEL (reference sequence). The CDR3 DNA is TGTGCCAGCAGCCAATTATATACCGGGGAGCTGTTTTTT. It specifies CASSQLYTGELFF.

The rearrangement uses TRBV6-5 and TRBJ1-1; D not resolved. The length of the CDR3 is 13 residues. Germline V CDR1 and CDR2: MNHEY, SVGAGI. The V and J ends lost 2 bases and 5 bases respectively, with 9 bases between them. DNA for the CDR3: TGTGCCAGCAGTTACGTACGAGGGACTGAAGCTTTCTTT. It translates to CASSYVRGTEAFF.

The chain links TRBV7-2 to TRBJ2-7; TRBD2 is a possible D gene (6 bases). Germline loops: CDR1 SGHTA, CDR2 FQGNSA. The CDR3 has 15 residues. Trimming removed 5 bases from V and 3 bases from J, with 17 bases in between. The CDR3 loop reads CASSEPLGLHYEQYF. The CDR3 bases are TGTGCCAGCAGCGAACCCCTGGGACTTCACTACGAGCAGTACTTC.

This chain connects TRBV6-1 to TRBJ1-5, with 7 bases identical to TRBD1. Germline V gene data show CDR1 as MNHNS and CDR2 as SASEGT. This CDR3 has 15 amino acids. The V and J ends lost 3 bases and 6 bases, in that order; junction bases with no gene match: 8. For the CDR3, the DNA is TGTGCCAGCAGTGACAGTGGGGGACAGTTTCAGCCCCAGCATTTT. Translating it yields CASSDSGGQFQPQHF.

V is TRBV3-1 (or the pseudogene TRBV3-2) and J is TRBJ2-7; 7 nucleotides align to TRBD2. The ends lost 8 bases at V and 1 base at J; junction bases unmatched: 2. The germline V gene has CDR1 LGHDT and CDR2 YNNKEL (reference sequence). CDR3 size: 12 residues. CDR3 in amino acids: CASAGGSYEQYF. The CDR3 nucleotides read TGTGCCAGCGCCGGGGGGTCCTACGAGCAGTACTTC.

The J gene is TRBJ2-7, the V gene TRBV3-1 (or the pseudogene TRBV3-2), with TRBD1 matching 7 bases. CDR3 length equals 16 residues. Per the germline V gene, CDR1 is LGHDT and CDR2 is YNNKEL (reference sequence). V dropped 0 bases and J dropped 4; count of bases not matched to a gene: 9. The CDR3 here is CASSQDLDRTSYEQYF. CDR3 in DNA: TGTGCCAGCAGCCAAGATCTGGACAGGACTTCTTACGAGCAGTACTTC.

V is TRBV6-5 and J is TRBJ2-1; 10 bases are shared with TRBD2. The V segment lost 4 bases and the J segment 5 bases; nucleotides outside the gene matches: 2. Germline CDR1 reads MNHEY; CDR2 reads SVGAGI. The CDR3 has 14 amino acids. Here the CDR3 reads CASSFLAGDNEQFF. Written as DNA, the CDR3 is TGTGCCAGCAGTTTCCTAGCGGGGGACAATGAGCAGTTCTTC.

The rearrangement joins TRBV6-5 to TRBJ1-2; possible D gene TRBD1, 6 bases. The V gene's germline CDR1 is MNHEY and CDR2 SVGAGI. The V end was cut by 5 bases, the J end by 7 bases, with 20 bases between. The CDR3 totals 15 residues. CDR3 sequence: CASSPSVGAKVGYTF. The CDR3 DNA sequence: TGTGCCAGCAGTCCCTCGGTGGGGGCCAAGGTTGGCTACACCTTC.

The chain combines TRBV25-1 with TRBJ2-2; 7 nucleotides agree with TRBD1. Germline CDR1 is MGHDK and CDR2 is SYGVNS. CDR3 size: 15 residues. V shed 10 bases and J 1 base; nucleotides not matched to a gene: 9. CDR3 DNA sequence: TGTGCCAAACCCCCGGGACAGCTGAACACCGGGGAGCTGTTTTTT. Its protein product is CAKPPGQLNTGELFF.

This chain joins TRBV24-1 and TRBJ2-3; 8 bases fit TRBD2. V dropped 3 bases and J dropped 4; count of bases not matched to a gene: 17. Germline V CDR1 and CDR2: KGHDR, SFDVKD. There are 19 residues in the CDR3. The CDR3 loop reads CATSDVFTGSGASSDTQYF. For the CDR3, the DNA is TGTGCCACCAGTGATGTCTTTACGGGTAGCGGGGCTTCCTCAGATACGCAGTATTTT.

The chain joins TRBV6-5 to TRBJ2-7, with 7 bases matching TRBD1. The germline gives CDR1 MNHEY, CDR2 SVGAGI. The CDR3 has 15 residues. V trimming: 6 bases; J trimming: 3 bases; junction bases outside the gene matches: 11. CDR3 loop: CASRVALGTDYEQYF. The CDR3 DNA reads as TGTGCCAGCAGGGTTGCCCTAGGGACAGACTACGAGCAGTACTTC.

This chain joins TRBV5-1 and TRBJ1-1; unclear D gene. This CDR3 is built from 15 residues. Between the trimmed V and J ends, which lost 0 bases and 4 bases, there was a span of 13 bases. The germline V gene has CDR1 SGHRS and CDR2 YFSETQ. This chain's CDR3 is CASSLDRDRGTEAFF. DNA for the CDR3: TGCGCCAGCAGCTTGGACCGAGATCGGGGCACTGAAGCTTTCTTT.

The CDR3 DNA reads as TGTGCCAGCAGTTCCGGGACAGAGAACACTGAAGCTTTCTTT. Protein sequence: CASSSGTENTEAFF. The chain links TRBV6-4 to TRBJ1-1, with 7 positions matching TRBD1. The trim removed 5 bases at V and 1 base at J, leaving 4 bases unmatched. Germline values: CDR1 MRHNA, CDR2 SNTAGT. This CDR3 region has 14 residues.

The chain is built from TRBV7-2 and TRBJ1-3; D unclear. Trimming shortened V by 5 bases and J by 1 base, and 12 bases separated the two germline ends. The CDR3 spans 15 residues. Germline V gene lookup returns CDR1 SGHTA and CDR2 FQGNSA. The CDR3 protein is CASSLGRGSGNTIYF. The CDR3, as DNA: TGTGCCAGCAGCCTGGGTCGGGGATCTGGAAACACCATATATTTT. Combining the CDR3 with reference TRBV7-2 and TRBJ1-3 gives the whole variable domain GAGVSQSPSNKVTEKGKDVELRCDPISGHTALYWYRQSLGQGLEFLIYFQGNSAPDKSGLPSDRFSAERTGGSVSTLTIQRTQQEDSAVYLCASSLGRGSGNTIYFGEGSWLTVV.